Described below is a single T cell receptor beta chain sequence and its context. The entry originates in a study of T cells expressing NK-cell markers. Study overall: Sequencing covered eight donors, seven HCMV-seropositive and one seronegative.

The germline V gene has CDR1 ENHRY and CDR2 SYGVKD. The CDR3 has 16 amino acids. TCRdb re-called the 5' RACE reads, yielding one record per CDR3 amino acid sequence without DNA. Its listing shows 500,000 to 700,000 distinct CDR3 sequences. This TCR derives from a man aged 18 to 29 in good health. The chain links TRBV10-3 to TRBJ2-3; TCRdb returns TRBD1, unconfirmable since there is no DNA. The sequenced sample consisted of blood T cells: a sorted CD56 or NKG2C T cell subset, CD4+ or CD8+ T cells, or bulk PBMC T cells (not recorded which). CDR3: CAIRSTDRAYTDTQYF.